This T cell receptor (beta chain) was sequenced in a study of blood T cell repertoires in COVID-19 (dated by TCRdb to the early 2020s). General notes on the study: Samples from collaborators originated in the United States, Italy and Spain and spanned both the acute and convalescent phases of COVID-19. The samples were drawn from the first 160 participants of the ongoing ImmuneRACE study and from 1,200 or so subjects provided by 6 global collaborators. The material from the prospective study consisted of cDNA or gDNA derived from T cells, B-cell-depleted T cells, or PBMCs. The repertoires were released in a freely available public database meant as a resource for research on the immune response to SARS-CoV-2. Where HLA class I and class II types were available, the types were taken from metadata supplied by the sample provider, not from assay-based typing. The dataset comprised deeply sampled blood TCRbeta repertoires from subjects exposed to, actively infected with, or recovered from COVID-19. Nearly every sample came with metadata listing a de-identified subject ID, COVID-19 status, age in years and sex. Results and caveats for the whole study, not just this receptor: How much clinical and demographic metadata was included differed by source and by participant, and the metadata was provided uncurated.

Based on the germline V gene, the CDR1 and CDR2 sequences are SNHLY and FYNNEI. Trimming takes 6 bases off V and 5 bases off J; junction bases not matched to a gene: 6. The CDR3 runs 13 amino acids, cysteine and phenylalanine included. The only DNA kept is the CDR3, 39 bases in frame from the first base. About this clone itself: What this receptor recognizes is not known. No qualities accompany the bases; no much larger clone lies one base away.

Enrolling through a virtual design, the prospective study's participants ranged in age from about 18 to 100 years and lived across 20 to 25 United States geographic areas. In the prospective study, participants were assigned to cohorts based on the clinical history participants reported in a screening survey and a study questionnaire. Recovered participants in ImmuneRACE Cohort 3 were defined as having two consecutive negative NP/OP PCR tests, clearance from a healthcare professional, or resolution of symptoms. Each participant in the prospective study had whole blood, serum and a nasopharyngeal or oropharyngeal swab collected by mobile phlebotomists. Prospective study participants could optionally give additional blood draws and questionnaires over an approximately 2-month period. Before DNA extraction, blood samples from the prospective study were shipped at room temperature or frozen. TCRbeta CDR3 regions were amplified from genomic DNA using the immunoSEQ Assay, a bias-controlled multiplex PCR. Per the authors' processing: Nucleated cell counts per sample were estimated from amplification of reference gene primers within the assay. To quantify the absolute abundance of each unique TCRbeta CDR3 rearrangement, sequence reads were collapsed and filtered. For each sample, productive Simpson clonality was calculated by taking the square root of Simpson's diversity index across productive rearrangements. TCRdb limited this immuneACCESS table to in-frame rearrangements with V and J called. A share of clones is missing; checked studies link under half to unresolved V genes, and the rest is unexplained. V, J and clone size are those of that table, while D and trimming were read from the DNA. The sample yields a few hundred thousand clones; approximately 85% were counted once. Of the sample, over 2% is held by the ten largest clones.

The specimen sequenced was PBMCs or T cells enriched from blood (not recorded which). The rearrangement joined TRBV2 to TRBJ2-5, with 7 bases aligning to TRBD1. The TCR originated in a man aged 25-40 years who had recovered from COVID-19. The DNA sequence is given as TGTGCCAGCAGCCAAGACAGGGCGGAGACCCAGTACTTC. This encodes CASSQDRAETQYF.